Presented here are 25 T cell receptor beta chains from one specimen sequenced in a study of T cell changes during pregnancy in multiple sclerosis (dated by TCRdb to between 2018 and 2020). Library preparation was by the immunoSEQ multiplex PCR assay. In TCRdb, the immuneACCESS table is reduced to in-frame sequences with V and J assigned. These tables do not hold every clone; where another copy was compared, an unresolved V gene accounts for under half, and the others remain unexplained. The sample includes tens of thousands of clones, with 89% observed a single time. Roughly 0.5% of the sample belongs to the ten largest clones. The sample consisted of CD4+ T cells from peripheral blood mononuclear cells, taken in the first trimester of pregnancy. The origin of the receptors is a female donor with multiple sclerosis, enrolled in a pregnancy study.

The chain recombines TRBV5-1 with TRBJ2-7; D possibly corresponds to TRBD1 (5 bases). Trimming left V 2 bases short and J 5 bases short, with 17 bases between. The CDR3 loop spans 15 amino acids. Germline V gene data show CDR1 as SGHRS and CDR2 as YFSETQ. The CDR3 protein is CASSFHRDQGNEQYF. The DNA of the CDR3 is TGCGCCAGCAGCTTTCACCGAGATCAGGGCAACGAGCAGTACTTC.

This chain uses TRBV30 with TRBJ2-5; 7 nucleotides agree with TRBD1. Germline CDR1 is GTSNPN and CDR2 is SVGIG (reference sequence). V was clipped by 4 bases and J by 5 bases; unmatched bases: 7. This CDR3 comprises 13 residues. Written as DNA, the CDR3 is TGTGCCTGGAATCGAGGGGGCGGGGAGACCCAGTACTTC. Residues: CAWNRGGGETQYF.

The chain recombines TRBV7-2 with TRBJ1-2, with D uncertain. Germline assignment: CDR1 SGHTA and CDR2 FQGNSA. This CDR3 has 13 amino acids. Trimming took 0 bases from V and 4 from J, leaving 6 bases between them. CDR3 amino acids: CASSLAGSYGYTF. The CDR3 DNA reads TGTGCCAGCAGCTTAGCGGGGAGCTATGGCTACACCTTC.

The rearrangement uses TRBV5-8 and TRBJ1-2; perhaps TRBD1 as D (5 bases). The CDR3 totals 17 residues. Trimming cost V 1 base and J 0 bases, with 16 bases left between them. The germline V gene encodes CDR1 SGHTS and CDR2 YDEGEE. CDR3 amino acids: CASSLWGGVGANYGYTF. CDR3 sequence (DNA): TGTGCCAGCAGCTTGTGGGGAGGGGTGGGAGCTAACTATGGCTACACCTTC.

CDR3 coding DNA: TGTGCCAGCAGCTCTAGAGGTTATGAGCAGTTCTTC. This translates into CASSSRGYEQFF. The V gene is TRBV11-3, the J gene TRBJ2-1; D is ambiguous. The length of the CDR3 is 12 residues. V was trimmed by 4 bases and J by 8 bases, leaving 9 bases between them. CDR1 and CDR2 (germline): SGHNT, YENEEA.

The table lists this clone with a few counts. This chain uses TRBV5-1 with TRBJ1-1; 10 bases line up with TRBD1. The CDR3 totals 14 residues. The V and J ends lost 3 bases and 5 bases, in that order; junction bases with no gene match: 4. Looked up from germline, CDR1 is SGHRS and CDR2 is YFSETQ. CDR3 sequence reads: CASSYRDRGTEAFF. The CDR3 DNA follows: TGCGCCAGCAGCTACCGGGACAGGGGTACTGAAGCTTTCTTT.

V is TRBV6-6 and J is TRBJ2-3, with TRBD1 matching 8 bases. From germline, CDR1 is MNHNY and CDR2 SVGAGI (reference sequence). With 4 bases clipped from V and 1 base from J, the junction kept 4 bases outside the gene matches. The CDR3 is 15 residues long. The CDR3 coding sequence is TGTGCCAGCAGTTCCCAGGGGGCTGGCACAGATACGCAGTATTTT. Its translation: CASSSQGAGTDTQYF.

J is TRBJ2-1 and V is TRBV5-1; TRBD2 matches 7 bases. This CDR3 contains 15 residues. Germline V gives CDR1 SGHRS, CDR2 YFSETQ. With V trimmed by 2 bases and J by 4 bases, 6 bases remained unmatched. CDR3 loop: CASSFNAGEYNEQFF. CDR3 DNA sequence: TGCGCCAGCAGCTTTAATGCGGGAGAGTACAATGAGCAGTTCTTC.

The chain carries TRBV12-5 and TRBJ2-7; TRBD2 is a possible D gene (5 bases). The V gene's germline CDR1 is LGHNT and CDR2 FRNRAP. The length of the CDR3 is 16 residues. Trimming pared 0 bases from V and 3 bases from J, leaving 15 bases between. The DNA of the CDR3 is TGTGCTAGTGGTTTGGTACCCCGGGGTGCGGACTACGAGCAGTACTTC. Translated: CASGLVPRGADYEQYF.

This chain links TRBV30 with TRBJ2-4; the D gene is possibly TRBD2 (6 bases). V shed 2 bases and J shed 0 bases, with 20 bases lying between them. The V gene's germline CDR1 is GTSNPN and CDR2 SVGIG (reference sequence). The CDR3 spans 18 residues. The CDR3 DNA reads TGTGCCTGGAGTAAGGGACTTAGGTGGGGAATAGCCAAAAACATTCAGTACTTC. Its protein is CAWSKGLRWGIAKNIQYF.

The chain joins TRBV9 to TRBJ2-2, with 9 positions matching TRBD1. The CDR3 spans 15 residues. V gave up 0 bases and J gave up 4 bases; unmatched junction bases: 1. Germline V gene lookup returns CDR1 SGDLS and CDR2 YYNGEE. Here the CDR3 DNA reads TGTGCCAGCAGCGTAGAGGGACAGGGCACCGGGGAGCTGTTTTTT. This sequence encodes CASSVEGQGTGELFF.

The rearrangement links TRBV10-3 to TRBJ1-1, with 7 bases matching TRBD1. Germline V gives CDR1 ENHRY, CDR2 SYGVKD. Losses at the gene ends were 0 bases for V and 4 bases for J; bases not matched to a gene: 2. The CDR3 has 14 residues. CDR3 sequence: CAISESQGSTEAFF. CDR3 bases: TGTGCCATCAGTGAGTCACAGGGGAGCACTGAAGCTTTCTTT.

The rearrangement links TRBV7-2 to TRBJ1-4; the match to TRBD1 covers 7 bases. Losses at the gene ends were 1 base for V and 8 bases for J; bases not matched to a gene: 4. This CDR3 has 14 amino acids. Germline V gives CDR1 SGHTA, CDR2 FQGNSA. The chain's CDR3 is CASSLGQGAEKLFF. The CDR3 DNA reads as TGTGCCAGCAGCTTAGGACAGGGAGCCGAAAAACTGTTTTTT.

The rearrangement links TRBV4-3 to TRBJ2-1, with 7 bases fitting TRBD2. This CDR3 region has 15 residues. V gave up 4 bases and J gave up 5 bases; unmatched junction bases: 8. The germline gives CDR1 LGHNA, CDR2 YSLEER. The CDR3, as DNA: TGCGCCAGCAGCCCCATGCGGGGGATGCACAATGAGCAGTTCTTC. The encoded protein is CASSPMRGMHNEQFF.

The chain is built from TRBV5-1 and TRBJ2-7; 12 positions match TRBD2. Trimming cost V 4 bases and J 4 bases; bases outside gene matches: 3. The CDR3 spans 14 residues. Germline V gene lookup returns CDR1 SGHRS and CDR2 YFSETQ. CDR3 sequence reads: CASSILAGGYEQYF. The DNA for the CDR3 is TGCGCCAGCAGCATACTAGCGGGAGGATACGAGCAGTACTTC.

This rearrangement joins TRBV6-5 to TRBJ2-1, with 7 bases aligning to TRBD2. This CDR3 contains 16 residues. Germline CDR1 is MNHEY and CDR2 is SVGAGI. J lost 2 bases, V lost 0 bases, and 4 bases had no gene match. CDR3 protein: CASSYSPSGTYNEQFF. CDR3 DNA: TGTGCCAGCAGTTACTCGCCTAGCGGCACCTACAATGAGCAGTTCTTC.

This clone was recorded once. The CDR3 region is CASSPGTEFNQPQHF. CDR3 DNA sequence: TGTGCCAGCTCTCCCGGGACAGAGTTCAATCAGCCCCAGCATTTT. The J gene is TRBJ1-5, the V gene TRBV18; 7 bases agree with TRBD1. V lost 6 bases, J lost 3 bases, and 8 bases stayed unmatched. Germline CDR1 reads KGHSH; CDR2 reads LQKENI. The CDR3 runs 15 residues.

The chain recombines TRBV7-9 with TRBJ2-3, with TRBD2 matching 15 bases. The CDR3 is 18 amino acids. Looked up from germline, CDR1 is SEHNR and CDR2 is FQNEAQ (reference sequence). With V trimmed by 4 bases and J by 7 bases, 12 bases remained unmatched. The CDR3 is CASSSAGLAGGSTNTQYF. The CDR3 DNA is TGTGCCAGCAGCTCCGCTGGACTAGCGGGAGGGAGTACGAATACGCAGTATTTT.

This clone was picked up a small number of times. The J gene is TRBJ1-1, the V gene TRBV7-3; possibly TRBD1 for D (6 bases). The CDR3 contains 14 residues. V lost 5 bases and J lost 4, with 14 bases in between. Germline V CDR1 and CDR2: SGHTA, FQGTGA. Here the CDR3 reads CASSLYRDSTEAFF. In DNA form, the CDR3 reads TGTGCCAGCAGCCTTTACAGGGATAGCACTGAAGCTTTCTTT.

The genes are TRBV21-1 and TRBJ2-3; no check of the table's D call, TRBD2, against the DNA was made. TRBV21-1 is termed a pseudogene. This CDR3 comprises 20 residues. Here the CDR3 reads CASSPGGGPSGTRRADTQYF. In DNA, the CDR3 is TGTGCCAGCAGCCCAGGGGGGGGGCCTAGCGGGACCCGCCGCGCAGATACGCAGTATTTT.

This sequence joins TRBV19 and TRBJ2-5; a possible D gene is TRBD2 (6 bases). The CDR3 is made up of 15 amino acids. The germline V gene has CDR1 LNHDA and CDR2 SQIVND (reference sequence). V dropped 4 bases and J dropped 2 bases, with 14 bases sitting between them. For the CDR3, the DNA is TGTGCCAGTAGTAAGCCGGGGCGGGGACAAGAGACCCAGTACTTC. It yields the protein CASSKPGRGQETQYF.

CDR3 DNA: TGTGCCAGCAGCCCCTACGATAGCTATGGCTACACCTTC. Amino acid sequence: CASSPYDSYGYTF. The chain carries TRBV7-2 and TRBJ1-2; D not resolved. The CDR3 sequence is 13 residues long. The V and J ends lost 5 bases and 4 bases respectively, with 11 bases between them. CDR1 is SGHTA, CDR2 FQGNSA, per germline.

The rearrangement uses TRBV12-2 and TRBJ2-7; the table's TRBD2 call for D was not verified on the DNA. TRBV12-2 is designated a pseudogene. There are 19 residues in the CDR3. The CDR3 DNA sequence: TGTGCAAGTCGCCTCGGGACTAGCGGGGGAACCCAAAATAGCTACGAGCAGTACTTC. Residues: CASRLGTSGGTQNSYEQYF.

V and J are TRBV27 and TRBJ2-7; TRBD2 aligns across 12 bases. The length of the CDR3 is 15 residues. J was trimmed by 7 bases and V by 5 bases; bases with no gene match: 9. Germline V gene sequence: CDR1 MNHEY, CDR2 SMNVEV (reference sequence). Here the CDR3 DNA reads TGTGCCAGCAGTCTCCGGACTAGCGGGATATATGAGCAGTACTTC. Its protein product is CASSLRTSGIYEQYF.

The chain carries TRBV7-9 and TRBJ2-7, with TRBD2 identical over 11 bases. Trimming at V came to 6 bases and at J to 6 bases, leaving 16 bases not matched to a gene. The V gene's germline CDR1 is SEHNR and CDR2 FQNEAQ (reference sequence). CDR3 size: 17 residues. Here the CDR3 reads CASSPVEVAGGPLEQYF. The CDR3 DNA reads as TGTGCCAGCAGTCCCGTTGAGGTAGCGGGAGGGCCCCTCGAGCAGTACTTC.